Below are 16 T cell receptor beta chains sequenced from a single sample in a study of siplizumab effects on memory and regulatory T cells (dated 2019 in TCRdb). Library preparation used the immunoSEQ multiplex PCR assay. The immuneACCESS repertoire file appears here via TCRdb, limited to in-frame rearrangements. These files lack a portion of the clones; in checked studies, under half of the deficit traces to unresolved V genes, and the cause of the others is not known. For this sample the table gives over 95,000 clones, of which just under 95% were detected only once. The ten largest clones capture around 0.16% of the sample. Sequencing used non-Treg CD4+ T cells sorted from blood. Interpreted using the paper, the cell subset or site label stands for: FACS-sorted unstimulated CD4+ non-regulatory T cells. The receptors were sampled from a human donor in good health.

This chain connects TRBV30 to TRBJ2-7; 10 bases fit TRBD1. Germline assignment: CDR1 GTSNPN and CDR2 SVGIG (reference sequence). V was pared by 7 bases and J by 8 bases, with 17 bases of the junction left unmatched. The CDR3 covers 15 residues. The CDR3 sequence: CASGEVGDRGMKQYF. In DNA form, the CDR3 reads TGTGCCTCAGGGGAGGTCGGGGACAGGGGTATGAAGCAGTACTTC.

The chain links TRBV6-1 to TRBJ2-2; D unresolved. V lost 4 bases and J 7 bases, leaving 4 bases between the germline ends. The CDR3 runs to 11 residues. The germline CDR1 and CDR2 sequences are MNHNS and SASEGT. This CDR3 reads CASSVRGELFF. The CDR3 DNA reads TGTGCCAGCAGTGTCCGCGGGGAGCTGTTTTTT.

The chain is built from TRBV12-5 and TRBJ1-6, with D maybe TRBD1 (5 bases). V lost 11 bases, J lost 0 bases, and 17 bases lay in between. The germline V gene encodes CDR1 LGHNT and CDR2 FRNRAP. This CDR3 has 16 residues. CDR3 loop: CASRWGPSSYNSPLHF. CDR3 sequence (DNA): TGTGCTTCCCGCTGGGGACCAAGCTCCTATAATTCACCCCTCCACTTT.

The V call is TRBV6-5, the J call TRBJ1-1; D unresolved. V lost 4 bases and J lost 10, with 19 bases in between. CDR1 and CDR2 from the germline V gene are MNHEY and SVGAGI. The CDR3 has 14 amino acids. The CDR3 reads CASSSPGSGLGAFF. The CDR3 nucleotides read TGTGCCAGCAGTTCCCCCGGATCGGGGTTAGGAGCTTTCTTT.

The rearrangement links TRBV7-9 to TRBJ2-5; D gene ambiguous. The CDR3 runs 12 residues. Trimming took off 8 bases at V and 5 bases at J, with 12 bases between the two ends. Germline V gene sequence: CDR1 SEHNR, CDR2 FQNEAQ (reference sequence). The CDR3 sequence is CASAYNSETQYF. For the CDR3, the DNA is TGTGCCAGCGCTTACAATTCTGAGACCCAGTACTTC.

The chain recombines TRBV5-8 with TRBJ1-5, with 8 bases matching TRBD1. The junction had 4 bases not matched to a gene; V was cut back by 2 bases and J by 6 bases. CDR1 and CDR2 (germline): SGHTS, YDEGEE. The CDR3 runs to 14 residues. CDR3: CASSLADRVQPQHF. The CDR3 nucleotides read TGTGCCAGCAGCTTAGCGGACAGGGTTCAGCCCCAGCATTTT.

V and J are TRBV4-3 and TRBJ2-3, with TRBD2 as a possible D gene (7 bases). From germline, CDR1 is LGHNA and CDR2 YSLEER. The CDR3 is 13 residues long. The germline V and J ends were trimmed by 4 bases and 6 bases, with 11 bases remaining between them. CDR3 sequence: CASSRGGGDTQYF. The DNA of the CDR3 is TGCGCCAGCAGCCGGGGGGGCGGGGATACGCAGTATTTT.

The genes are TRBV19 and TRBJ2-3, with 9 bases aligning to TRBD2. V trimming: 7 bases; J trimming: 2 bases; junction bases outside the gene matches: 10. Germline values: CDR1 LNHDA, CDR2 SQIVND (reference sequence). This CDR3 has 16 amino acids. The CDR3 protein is CASKNQASGNTDTQYF. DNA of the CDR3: TGTGCCAGTAAGAACCAAGCTAGCGGGAACACAGATACGCAGTATTTT. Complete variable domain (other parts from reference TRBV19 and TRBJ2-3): DGGITQSPKYLFRKEGQNVTLSCEQNLNHDAMYWYRQDPGQGLRLIYYSQIVNDFQKGDIAEGYSVSREKKESFPLTVTSAQKNPTAFYLCASKNQASGNTDTQYFGPGTRLTVL.

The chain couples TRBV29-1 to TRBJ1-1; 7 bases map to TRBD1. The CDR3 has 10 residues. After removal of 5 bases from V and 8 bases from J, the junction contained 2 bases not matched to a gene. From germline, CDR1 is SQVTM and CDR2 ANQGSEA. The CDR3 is CSVNRGEAFF. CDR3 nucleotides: TGCAGCGTTAACAGGGGAGAAGCTTTCTTT.

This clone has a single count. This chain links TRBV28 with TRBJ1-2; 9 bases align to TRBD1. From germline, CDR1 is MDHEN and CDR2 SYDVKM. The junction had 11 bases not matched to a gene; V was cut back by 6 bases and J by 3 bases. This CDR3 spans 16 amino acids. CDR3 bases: TGTGCCAGCAGCCCCCAAATCGGGACAGGGCACTATGGCTACACCTTC. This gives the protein CASSPQIGTGHYGYTF.

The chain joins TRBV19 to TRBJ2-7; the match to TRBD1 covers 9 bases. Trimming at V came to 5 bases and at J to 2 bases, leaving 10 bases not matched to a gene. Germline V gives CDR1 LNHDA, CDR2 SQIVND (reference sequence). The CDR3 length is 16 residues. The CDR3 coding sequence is TGTGCCAGTAGTTCGGAGTGGACAGGGGCAACCTACGAGCAGTACTTC. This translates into CASSSEWTGATYEQYF.

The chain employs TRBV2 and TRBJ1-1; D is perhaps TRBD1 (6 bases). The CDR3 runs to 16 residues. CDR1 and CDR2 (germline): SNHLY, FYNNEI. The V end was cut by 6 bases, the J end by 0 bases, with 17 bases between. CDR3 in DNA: TGTGCCAGCAGCGAAACAAACAGGGTCATGAACACTGAAGCTTTCTTT. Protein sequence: CASSETNRVMNTEAFF.

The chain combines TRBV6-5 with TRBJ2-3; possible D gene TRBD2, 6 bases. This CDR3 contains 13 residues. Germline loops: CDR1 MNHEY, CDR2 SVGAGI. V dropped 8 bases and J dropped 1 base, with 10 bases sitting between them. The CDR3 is CASCTGGTDTQYF. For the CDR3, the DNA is TGTGCCAGCTGCACGGGAGGCACAGATACGCAGTATTTT.

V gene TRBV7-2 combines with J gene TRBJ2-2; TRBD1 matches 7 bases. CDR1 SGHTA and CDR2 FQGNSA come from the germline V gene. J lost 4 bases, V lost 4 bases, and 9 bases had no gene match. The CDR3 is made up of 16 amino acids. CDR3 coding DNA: TGTGCCAGCAGCTCACATTCGACAGGGACCACCGGGGAGCTGTTTTTT. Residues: CASSSHSTGTTGELFF.

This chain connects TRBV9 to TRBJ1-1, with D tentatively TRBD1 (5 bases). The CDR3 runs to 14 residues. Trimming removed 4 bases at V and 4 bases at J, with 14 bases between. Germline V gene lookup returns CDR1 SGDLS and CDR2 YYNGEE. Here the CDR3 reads CASSFRDASTEAFF. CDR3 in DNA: TGTGCCAGCAGCTTCAGGGACGCAAGCACTGAAGCTTTCTTT.

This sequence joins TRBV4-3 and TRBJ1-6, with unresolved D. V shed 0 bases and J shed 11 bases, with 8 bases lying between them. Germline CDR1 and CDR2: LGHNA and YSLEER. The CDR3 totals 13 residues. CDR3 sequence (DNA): TGCGCCAGCAGCCAAGAGAGGGTGGCACCCCTCCACTTT. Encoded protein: CASSQERVAPLHF.